This is a list of T cell receptor beta chains from one sample in a study of graft-versus-host responses after intestinal transplantation. Assay used: immunoSEQ multiplex PCR; TCRdb lists only in-frame clones, some missing. The data contain 89,000 or so clones, around 83% of them singletons. The antigens of these receptors remain unknown. The sequences come from unstimulated CD4+ T cells sorted from spleen or lymph node cells, collected before intestinal transplant. Source of these receptors: a human donor who received an intestinal transplant. Each CDR3 is given with its conserved first and last residue.

j_call: TRBJ1-4; v_call: TRBV6-1; cdr3_aa: CASSDRLGEKLFF
j_call: TRBJ2-1; v_call: TRBV5-1; cdr3_aa: CASSLTGGHVNEQFF
j_call: TRBJ2-5; v_call: TRBV5-1; cdr3_aa: CASSLGPAGLQETQYF
j_call: TRBJ2-7; v_call: TRBV7-8; cdr3_aa: CASSSAEKAIGGEQYF
j_call: NA; v_call: TRBV28; cdr3_aa: CASKGGAAGAISEQYF
j_call: TRBJ2-2; v_call: TRBV7-8; cdr3_aa: CASSTTGVDGELFF
j_call: TRBJ2-3; v_call: TRBV11-3; cdr3_aa: CASSFLAGEGADTQYF
j_call: TRBJ2-2; v_call: TRBV11-2; cdr3_aa: CASSPLGRSDTGELFF
j_call: TRBJ1-1; v_call: TRBV27; cdr3_aa: CASSFRGQNTEAFF
j_call: TRBJ1-5; v_call: TRBV5-5; cdr3_aa: CASSLVAGGNQPQHF
j_call: TRBJ1-6; v_call: TRBV30; cdr3_aa: CAWSGEHNSPLHF
j_call: TRBJ2-7; v_call: TRBV6-1; cdr3_aa: CASSFGLDDYEQYF
j_call: TRBJ1-1; v_call: TRBV4-2; cdr3_aa: CASSLGTVSTEAFF
j_call: TRBJ2-5; v_call: TRBV7-9; cdr3_aa: CASSFVAGETQYF
j_call: TRBJ1-2; v_call: TRBV5-4; cdr3_aa: CASSPRQNDYGYTF
j_call: TRBJ2-5; v_call: TRBV11-2; cdr3_aa: CASGASQETQYF
j_call: TRBJ2-3; v_call: TRBV19; cdr3_aa: CASSPRSGFSDTQYF
j_call: TRBJ2-7; v_call: TRBV7-2; cdr3_aa: CASSLEAGGSYEQYF
j_call: TRBJ1-4; v_call: TRBV2; cdr3_aa: CASRGTGGSELFF
j_call: TRBJ1-2; v_call: TRBV29-1; cdr3_aa: CSYIDSYYGYTF
j_call: TRBJ2-1; v_call: TRBV11-2; cdr3_aa: CASSLLAGGDYNEQFF
j_call: TRBJ2-3; v_call: TRBV7-9; cdr3_aa: CASSLGSGGAPGTDTQYF
j_call: TRBJ2-7; v_call: TRBV2; cdr3_aa: CASSGTGGYEQYF
j_call: TRBJ1-1; v_call: TRBV6-5; cdr3_aa: CASSSRQGAEAFF
j_call: TRBJ2-3; v_call: TRBV29-1; cdr3_aa: CSVAQGSTDTQYF
j_call: TRBJ2-5; v_call: TRBV19; cdr3_aa: CASSIRGGQQETQYF
j_call: TRBJ2-1; v_call: TRBV18; cdr3_aa: CASSPPLQGGYNEQFF
j_call: TRBJ2-7; v_call: TRBV7-2; cdr3_aa: CASSPWTGSSYEQYF
j_call: TRBJ1-2; v_call: TRBV28; cdr3_aa: CASSPTALYGYTF
j_call: TRBJ2-1; v_call: TRBV19; cdr3_aa: CASSYGTSGRDEQFF
j_call: TRBJ2-3; v_call: TRBV11-2; cdr3_aa: CASSSGQGVGDTQYF
j_call: TRBJ1-2; v_call: TRBV6-6; cdr3_aa: CASSPGFGGRMSYTF
j_call: TRBJ2-3; v_call: TRBV2; cdr3_aa: CASKEGRGGASTDTQYF
j_call: TRBJ2-1; v_call: TRBV11-2; cdr3_aa: CASSPTGTSGSRQFF
j_call: TRBJ2-7; v_call: TRBV6-1; cdr3_aa: CASSAGLWGYEQYF
j_call: TRBJ2-1; v_call: TRBV18; cdr3_aa: CASSPWGRASYEQFF
j_call: TRBJ2-5; v_call: TRBV21-1; cdr3_aa: CASSKGPGTEMYQETQYF
j_call: TRBJ1-3; v_call: TRBV2; cdr3_aa: CASRAAGGNTIYF
j_call: TRBJ2-1; v_call: TRBV14; cdr3_aa: CASSQKDRAFNNEQFF
j_call: TRBJ2-7; v_call: TRBV18; cdr3_aa: CASSPGLANSYEQYF
j_call: TRBJ1-5; v_call: TRBV6-5; cdr3_aa: CASRGTGNQPQHF
j_call: TRBJ2-3; v_call: TRBV5-1; cdr3_aa: CASSPLGTSGGGPDTQYF
j_call: TRBJ1-2; v_call: TRBV6-1; cdr3_aa: CASRGGQGALGYTF
j_call: TRBJ2-3; v_call: TRBV18; cdr3_aa: CASSPPNLKGTGADTQYF
j_call: TRBJ2-7; v_call: TRBV2; cdr3_aa: CASLSGNLYEQYF
j_call: TRBJ1-5; v_call: TRBV5-5; cdr3_aa: CASSFRGQSPQHF
j_call: TRBJ1-1; v_call: TRBV2; cdr3_aa: CASTPPPSTEAFF
j_call: TRBJ2-5; v_call: TRBV18; cdr3_aa: CASSRTGLTKFLQETQYF
j_call: TRBJ2-1; v_call: TRBV5-6; cdr3_aa: CASSLGSGGTNEQFF
j_call: TRBJ2-5; v_call: TRBV25-1; cdr3_aa: CASSRTISSLGETQYF
j_call: TRBJ2-3; v_call: TRBV10-3; cdr3_aa: CAISESVRYTDTQYF
j_call: TRBJ1-1; v_call: TRBV2; cdr3_aa: CASRVRGSNTEAFF
j_call: TRBJ2-5; v_call: TRBV28; cdr3_aa: CASSSQSGGAEETQYF
j_call: TRBJ2-5; v_call: TRBV5-6; cdr3_aa: CASSPEGAGLETQYF